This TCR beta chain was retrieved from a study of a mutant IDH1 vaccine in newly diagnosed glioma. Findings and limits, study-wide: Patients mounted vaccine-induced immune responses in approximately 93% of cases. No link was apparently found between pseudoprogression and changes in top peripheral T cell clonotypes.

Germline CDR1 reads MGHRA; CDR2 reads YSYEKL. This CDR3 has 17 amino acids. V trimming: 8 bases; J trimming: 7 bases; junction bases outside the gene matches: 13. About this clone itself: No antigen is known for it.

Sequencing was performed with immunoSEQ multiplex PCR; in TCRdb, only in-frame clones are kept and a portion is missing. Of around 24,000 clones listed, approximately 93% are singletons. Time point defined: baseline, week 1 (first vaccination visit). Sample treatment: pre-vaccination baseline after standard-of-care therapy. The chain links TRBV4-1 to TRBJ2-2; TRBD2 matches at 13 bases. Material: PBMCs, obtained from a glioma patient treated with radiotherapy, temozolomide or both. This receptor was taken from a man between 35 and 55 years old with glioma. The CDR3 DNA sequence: TGCGCCAGCCAAATAAAACTAGCGGGAGGGCAAGGCGGGGAGCTGTTTTTT. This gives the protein CASQIKLAGGQGGELFF.